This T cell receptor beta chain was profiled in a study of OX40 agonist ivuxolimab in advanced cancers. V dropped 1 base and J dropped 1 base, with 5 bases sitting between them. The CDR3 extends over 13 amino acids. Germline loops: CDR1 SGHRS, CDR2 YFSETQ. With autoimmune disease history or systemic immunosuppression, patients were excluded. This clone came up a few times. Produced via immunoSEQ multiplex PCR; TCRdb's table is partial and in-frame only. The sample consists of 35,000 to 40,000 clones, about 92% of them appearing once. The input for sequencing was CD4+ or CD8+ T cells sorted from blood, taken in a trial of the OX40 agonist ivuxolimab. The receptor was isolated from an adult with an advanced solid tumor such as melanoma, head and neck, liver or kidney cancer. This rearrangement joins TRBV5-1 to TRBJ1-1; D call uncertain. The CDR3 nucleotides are TGCGCCAGCAGCTTGACCAGGAACACTGAAGCTTTCTTT. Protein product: CASSLTRNTEAFF.